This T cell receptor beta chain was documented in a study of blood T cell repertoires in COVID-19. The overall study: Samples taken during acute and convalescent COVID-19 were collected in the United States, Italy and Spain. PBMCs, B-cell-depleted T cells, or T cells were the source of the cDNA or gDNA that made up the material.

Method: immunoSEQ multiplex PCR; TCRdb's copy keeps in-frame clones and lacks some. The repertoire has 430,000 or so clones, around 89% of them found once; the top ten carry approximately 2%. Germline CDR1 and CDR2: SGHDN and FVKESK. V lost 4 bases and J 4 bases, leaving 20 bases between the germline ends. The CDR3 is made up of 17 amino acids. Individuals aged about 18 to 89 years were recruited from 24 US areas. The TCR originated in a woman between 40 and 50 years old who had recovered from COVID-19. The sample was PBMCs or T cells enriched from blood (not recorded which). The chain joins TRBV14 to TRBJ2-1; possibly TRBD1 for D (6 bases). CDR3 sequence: CASSPRTVGIGYNEQFF. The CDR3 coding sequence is TGTGCCAGCAGCCCACGGACAGTTGGGATTGGATACAATGAGCAGTTCTTC.